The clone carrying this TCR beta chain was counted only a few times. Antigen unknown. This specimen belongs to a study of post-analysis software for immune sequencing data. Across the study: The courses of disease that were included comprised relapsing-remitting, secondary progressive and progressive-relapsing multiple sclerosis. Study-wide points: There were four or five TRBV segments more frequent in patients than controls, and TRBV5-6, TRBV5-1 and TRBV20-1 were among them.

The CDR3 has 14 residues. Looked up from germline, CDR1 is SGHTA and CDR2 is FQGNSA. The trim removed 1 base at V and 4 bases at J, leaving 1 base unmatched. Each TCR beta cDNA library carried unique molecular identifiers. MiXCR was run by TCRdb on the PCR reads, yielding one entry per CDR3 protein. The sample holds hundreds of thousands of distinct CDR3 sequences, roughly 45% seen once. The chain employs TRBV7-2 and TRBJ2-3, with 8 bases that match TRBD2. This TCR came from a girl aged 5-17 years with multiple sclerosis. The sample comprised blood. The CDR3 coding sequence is TGTGCCAGCAGCTTAGAGCGGGGGCCAGATACGCAGTATTTT. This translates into CASSLERGPDTQYF. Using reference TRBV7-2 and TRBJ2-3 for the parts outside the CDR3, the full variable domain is GAGVSQSPSNKVTEKGKDVELRCDPISGHTALYWYRQSLGQGLEFLIYFQGNSAPDKSGLPSDRFSAERTGGSVSTLTIQRTQQEDSAVYLCASSLERGPDTQYFGPGTRLTVL.